The subject of this entry is one T cell receptor beta chain. Authors' processing steps: Estimated nucleated cell counts came from reference gene primer amplification. Profiling relied on immunoSEQ multiplex PCR, and the TCRdb table lists in-frame clones only, not all of them. V and J calls and clone size follow that table, whereas D and trimming were derived from the DNA. This table has 250,000 to 300,000 clones, about nine tenths appearing once. These data belong to a study of blood T cell repertoires in COVID-19. Study-wide background: Sites in the United States, Italy and Spain provided acute and convalescent COVID-19 samples.

CDR3 length equals 12 residues. V lost 6 bases and J 7 bases, leaving 10 bases between the germline ends. Germline V CDR1 and CDR2: MNHEY, SVGAGI. The sequencing input was peripheral blood. The sequence was obtained from a woman aged 40 to 50 with acute or convalescent COVID-19. J is TRBJ1-5 and V is TRBV6-5; D is uncertain. The CDR3 DNA is TGTGCCAGCAGCGTCCTCGGGCAGCCCCAGCATTTT. Encoded protein: CASSVLGQPQHF.